Sequencing of this T cell receptor (beta chain) was carried out in a study of PD-1 blockade in classical Hodgkin lymphoma. Points from the study as a whole: Complete responders possessed baseline diversity comparable to newly diagnosed patients.

Every patient relapsed after autologous stem cell transplantation, and brentuximab vedotin exposure varied. The best responses consisted of complete response, partial response or progressive disease. This clone was recorded only once. The antigen is undetermined. Repertoires were generated with immunoSEQ multiplex PCR, while TCRdb's copy carries only in-frame clones and drops some. The table includes roughly 18,000 clones, less than 80% detected once. The material sequenced was peripheral blood mononuclear cells (PBMCs), taken before the second cycle of nivolumab. The clonotype comes from a human donor with classical Hodgkin lymphoma.

DNA for the CDR3: TGTGCCAGCAGGTGGGGCGCCGGGGAGCTGTTTTTT. Translated, it gives CASRWGAGELFF. The V gene is TRBV6-1, the J gene TRBJ2-2, with TRBD1 as a possible D gene (5 bases). The CDR3 has 12 amino acids. Between the trimmed V and J ends, which lost 6 bases and 6 bases, there was a span of 8 bases. Germline CDR1 is MNHNS and CDR2 is SASEGT.